The clone carrying this TCR beta chain was counted ten times or more. The antigen is not known. The CDR3 loop spans 14 amino acids. Trimming cost V 4 bases and J 2 bases; bases outside gene matches: 3. Germline V gene lookup returns CDR1 SGDLS and CDR2 YYNGEE. The record originates from a study of T cell repertoires in cytomegalovirus infection. Overall study results and limits: HLA-C-restricted, CMV-specific TCR beta clonotypes were dominant ex vivo.

TCRdb called the reads again in MiXCR, with one record for every CDR3 protein. The table records 250,000 to 300,000 distinct CDR3 sequences, approximately 8.3% of them present only once. Specimen: PBMCs. The chain joins TRBV9 to TRBJ1-1; 9 bases match TRBD1. This TCR was recovered from a human donor in good health (CMV status not recorded). Some clones in this sample may be carry-over from other donors' samples. The CDR3 DNA sequence: TGTGCCAGCAGCCAGGGACAGGGAAACACTGAAGCTTTCTTT. Translation gives CASSQGQGNTEAFF.